The rows below give T cell receptor beta chains drawn from one sample of a study of blood T cell repertoires in COVID-19. TCRdb's copy holds only in-frame clones and misses some; the assay was immunoSEQ multiplex PCR. The sample contains some 220,000 clones, roughly 80% of which appear only once. Specimen: PBMCs or T cells enriched from blood (not recorded which). The receptors come from a woman aged 40 to 49 with acute COVID-19. CDR3s include the opening cysteine and the closing phenylalanine or tryptophan. The D gene is left open where the match is weak. The size of a clone is reported for some rows only, either as once, few or many, or as a class for expanded clones.

d_gene | j_gene | abundance | v_gene | CDR3aa | CDR3nt
NA | TRBJ1-1 | NA | TRBV30 | CAWTWNTEAFF | TGTGCCTGGACCTGGAACACTGAAGCTTTCTTT
NA | TRBJ2-7 | NA | TRBV4-2 | CASSQVTSYEQYF | TGTGCCAGCAGCCAAGTGACAAGTTACGAGCAGTACTTC
NA | TRBJ1-2 | NA | TRBV30 | CAWTPGGSYGYTF | TGTGCCTGGACCCCAGGAGGGTCCTATGGCTACACCTTC
NA | TRBJ2-7 | NA | TRBV5-4 | CASSLSGGPYEQYF | TGTGCCAGCAGCTTGTCGGGGGGCCCCTACGAGCAGTACTTC
TRBD1 | TRBJ2-7 | NA | TRBV7-9 | CASSTGAPQQYF | TGTGCCAGCAGCACAGGGGCCCCGCAGCAGTACTTC
TRBD1 | TRBJ2-3 | NA | TRBV7-2 | CASSLGFRGPTDTQYF | TGTGCCAGCAGCTTAGGTTTCAGGGGGCCCACAGATACGCAGTATTTT
TRBD1 | TRBJ2-3 | NA | TRBV5-5 | CASSSDRLRTDTQYF | TGTGCCAGCAGCTCGGACAGGCTTCGGACAGATACGCAGTATTTT
NA | TRBJ2-7 | NA | TRBV5-1 | CASSLEVRISSYEQYF | TGCGCCAGCAGCTTGGAAGTCAGGATTAGCTCCTACGAGCAGTACTTC
NA | TRBJ2-6 | once | TRBV10-1 | CASSPGLSSGANVLTF | TGCGCCAGCAGCCCCGGACTCTCCTCTGGGGCCAACGTCCTGACTTTC
TRBD2 | TRBJ2-7 | few | TRBV30 | CAWRAGLAGGEYF | TGTGCCTGGAGGGCGGGACTAGCGGGAGGGGAGTACTTC
NA | TRBJ1-4 | NA | TRBV3-1/TRBV3-2 | CASSQERGGSTNEKLFF | TGTGCCAGCAGCCAAGAGAGGGGGGGGTCAACTAATGAAAAACTGTTTTTT
NA | TRBJ2-7 | NA | TRBV30 | CAWSDDSYEQYF | TGTGCCTGGAGTGATGACAGCTACGAGCAGTACTTC
NA | TRBJ2-5 | NA | TRBV2 | CASRSAGEISAQYF | TGTGCCAGCAGATCGGCAGGGGAAATAAGTGCCCAGTACTTC
NA | TRBJ1-5 | few | TRBV11-2 | CASSLAPDSNQPQHF | TGTGCCAGCAGCTTAGCTCCAGATAGCAATCAGCCCCAGCATTTT
NA | TRBJ2-5 | once | TRBV11-3 | CASSLTAGETQYF | TGTGCCAGCAGCTTGACGGCGGGAGAGACCCAGTACTTC
TRBD2 | TRBJ2-2 | few | TRBV10-2 | CASSVLAGGAGELFF | TGCGCCAGCAGTGTACTAGCGGGGGGCGCCGGGGAGCTGTTTTTT
NA | TRBJ1-1 | NA | TRBV5-4 | CASSLAGNTEAFF | TGTGCCAGCAGCTTGGCCGGTAACACTGAAGCTTTCTTT
TRBD1 | TRBJ2-1 | NA | TRBV11-2 | CASTLGRDRVSNEQFF | TGTGCCAGCACCCTAGGCCGGGACAGGGTTTCAAATGAGCAGTTCTTC
TRBD2 | TRBJ2-3 | NA | TRBV7-2 | CTSSAGLYTDTQYF | TGCACCTCCTCCGCGGGACTATACACAGATACGCAGTATTTT
TRBD1 | TRBJ2-3 | NA | TRBV5-6 | CASSAGTVTDTQYF | TGTGCCAGCAGCGCCGGGACAGTCACAGATACGCAGTATTTT
TRBD1 | TRBJ2-3 | NA | TRBV11-3 | CASSFGTGRTDTQYF | TGTGCCAGCAGCTTTGGGACAGGGAGGACAGATACGCAGTATTTT
TRBD1 | TRBJ1-5 | NA | TRBV28 | CASSLYGDSRHQPQHF | TGTGCCAGCAGTTTATATGGGGACAGCAGACATCAGCCCCAGCATTTT
NA | TRBJ2-1 | NA | TRBV6-6 | CASSLRGIEQFF | TGTGCCAGCAGTTTACGGGGGATTGAGCAGTTCTTC
TRBD1 | TRBJ2-1 | NA | TRBV7-2 | CASSLEAGGYNEQFF | TGTGCCAGCAGCTTAGAGGCAGGGGGCTATAATGAGCAGTTCTTC
NA | TRBJ1-5 | NA | TRBV19 | CASSLDRRNQPQHF | TGTGCCAGTAGTCTCGACAGGAGGAATCAGCCCCAGCATTTT
TRBD1 | TRBJ1-2 | NA | TRBV30 | CALKQGAAVGGYTF | TGTGCCCTAAAACAGGGGGCAGCAGTCGGTGGCTACACCTTC
NA | TRBJ1-2 | NA | TRBV4-3 | CASSQYRGYGYTF | TGCGCCAGCAGCCAGTACCGCGGCTATGGCTACACCTTC
TRBD1 | TRBJ2-5 | NA | TRBV14 | CASSPRTGAWETQYF | TGTGCCAGCAGCCCGCGGACAGGGGCCTGGGAGACCCAGTACTTC
NA | TRBJ1-1 | NA | TRBV4-1 | CASSQDDMNTEAFF | TGCGCCAGCAGCCAGGATGACATGAACACTGAAGCTTTCTTT
NA | TRBJ2-1 | NA | TRBV10-1 | CASSEAQAYNEQFF | TGCGCCAGCAGTGAGGCACAGGCCTACAATGAGCAGTTCTTC
NA | TRBJ1-1 | NA | TRBV19 | CASRHRAANTEAFF | TGTGCCAGTAGACACAGGGCGGCGAACACTGAAGCTTTCTTT
NA | TRBJ2-6 | once | TRBV5-6 | CASSLGSIGGSSGANVLTF | TGTGCCAGCAGCTTGGGTAGTATTGGCGGAAGCTCTGGGGCCAACGTCCTGACTTTC
TRBD1 | TRBJ1-5 | NA | TRBV28 | CASREQGSNQPQHF | TGTGCCAGCAGGGAACAGGGGAGCAATCAGCCCCAGCATTTT
NA | TRBJ1-6 | few | TRBV6-5 | CASSRGTANSPLHF | TGTGCCAGCAGTCGCGGGACGGCCAATTCACCCCTCCACTTT
TRBD2 | TRBJ2-1 | NA | TRBV25-1 | CASSDPPSGRNNEQFF | TGTGCCAGCAGTGACCCCCCTAGCGGGAGGAACAATGAGCAGTTCTTC
NA | TRBJ2-2 | NA | TRBV6-2/TRBV6-3 | CASSYRGTGELFF | TGTGCCAGCAGTTACCGGGGCACCGGGGAGCTGTTTTTT
TRBD2 | TRBJ2-1 | NA | TRBV11-3 | CASSLLAGSYNEQFF | TGTGCCAGCAGCTTACTAGCGGGCTCCTACAATGAGCAGTTCTTC
NA | TRBJ1-1 | NA | TRBV25-1 | CASIQNYGDTEAFF | TGTGCCAGTATCCAGAACTACGGGGACACTGAAGCTTTCTTT
TRBD2 | TRBJ2-5 | NA | TRBV3-1/TRBV3-2 | CASSQGSSGRLQETQYF | TGTGCCAGCAGCCAAGGGTCTAGCGGGAGGCTACAAGAGACCCAGTACTTC
NA | TRBJ1-6 | NA | TRBV21-1 | CASSKYPGQVPNSPLHF | TGTGCCAGCAGCAAATATCCGGGACAGGTCCCAAATTCACCCCTCCACTTT
TRBD1 | TRBJ1-1 | NA | TRBV15 | CATEPTGGPTEAFF | TGTGCCACCGAACCGACAGGGGGCCCCACTGAAGCTTTCTTT
NA | TRBJ2-1 | NA | TRBV4-2 | CASSRFGSAVENEQFF | TGTGCCAGCAGCCGTTTCGGGAGCGCTGTCGAAAATGAGCAGTTCTTC
TRBD2 | TRBJ2-3 | NA | TRBV5-4 | CASSREEGGWTDTQYF | TGTGCCAGCAGCCGAGAGGAGGGAGGGTGGACAGATACGCAGTATTTT
TRBD2 | TRBJ2-7 | NA | TRBV4-1 | CASSPYSGLAGPGSYEQYF | TGCGCCAGCAGCCCCTACTCAGGACTAGCGGGACCGGGCTCCTACGAGCAGTACTTC
TRBD2 | TRBJ2-2 | few | TRBV4-2 | CASSQDRRIAGQNTGELFF | TGTGCCAGCAGCCAAGATAGGAGGATAGCGGGCCAGAACACCGGGGAGCTGTTTTTT
TRBD1 | TRBJ1-3 | NA | TRBV9 | CASSVEQGAGNTIYF | TGTGCCAGCAGCGTAGAACAGGGGGCAGGAAACACCATATATTTT
NA | TRBJ1-1 | many | TRBV27 | CASSFYQGMNTEAFF | TGTGCCAGCAGTTTTTACCAGGGAATGAACACTGAAGCTTTCTTT
TRBD2 | TRBJ2-3 | NA | TRBV24-1 | CATSPWEGPSTDTQYF | TGTGCCACCAGTCCCTGGGAGGGCCCTAGCACAGATACGCAGTATTTT
TRBD1 | TRBJ1-3 | NA | TRBV6-5 | CASSRRGHSGNTIYF | TGTGCCAGCAGCCGGAGGGGGCACTCTGGAAACACCATATATTTT
TRBD2 | TRBJ2-3 | NA | TRBV11-2 | CASSRGPGLGDPATQYF | TGTGCCAGCAGCCGTGGACCGGGACTAGGGGATCCCGCGACGCAGTATTTT
TRBD1 | TRBJ2-7 | NA | TRBV15 | CATSLFLGTGSSYEQYF | TGTGCCACCAGCCTTTTCCTAGGGACAGGGTCTTCCTACGAGCAGTACTTC
TRBD1 | TRBJ2-2 | NA | TRBV6-2/TRBV6-3 | CASSRDRGVSTGELFF | TGTGCCAGCAGTCGGGACAGGGGAGTTAGCACCGGGGAGCTGTTTTTT
NA | TRBJ1-2 | once | TRBV4-1 | CASSAREGPYGYTF | TGCGCCAGCAGCGCCCGGGAAGGCCCCTATGGCTACACCTTC